The T cell receptor (beta chain) under discussion was sequenced for a study of OX40 agonist ivuxolimab in advanced cancers. Study in general: Three patients got partial responses; one had hepatocellular carcinoma and two had cutaneous melanoma. Study-wide results and limits: At 0.1 to 3.0 mg/kg, clonal expansion of CD4+ and CD8+ blood T cells had occurred by week 6.

Data came from immunoSEQ multiplex PCR; TCRdb stores just in-frame clones and leaves some out. This table has over 75,000 clones, approximately 94% appearing once. On this clone itself: The antigen is undetermined.

Germline V gives CDR1 MDHEN, CDR2 SYDVKM. The CDR3 contains 15 residues. V was cut by 6 bases and J by 5 bases, with 19 bases left in between. V and J are TRBV28 and TRBJ2-5; D call uncertain. The sequence was obtained from an adult with an advanced solid tumor such as melanoma, head and neck, liver or kidney cancer. This material consisted of CD4+ or CD8+ T cells sorted from blood, taken in a trial of the OX40 agonist ivuxolimab. The CDR3 DNA follows: TGTGCCAGCAGCCCCGGCCTGGGGTTAGGGGAGACCCAGTACTTC. This gives the protein CASSPGLGLGETQYF. The variable domain in full, completed from reference TRBV28 and TRBJ2-5, reads DVKVTQSSRYLVKRTGEKVFLECVQDMDHENMFWYRQDPGLGLRLIYFSYDVKMKEKGDIPEGYSVSREKKERFSLILESASTNQTSMYLCASSPGLGLGETQYFGPGTRLLVL.